These 16 T cell receptor beta chains originate from one sample sequenced in a study of T cell responses to AZD1222 COVID-19 vaccine. Data came from immunoSEQ multiplex PCR; TCRdb stores just in-frame clones and leaves some out. The repertoire holds approximately 100,000 clones, with approximately 86% as singletons. The sequencing here drew on peripheral blood, taken on day 0 of AZD1222 vaccination. These TCRs come from an adult in good health.

V usage is TRBV15 and J usage is TRBJ1-6, with D uncertain. Between the trimmed V and J ends, which lost 4 bases and 8 bases, there was a span of 12 bases. The CDR3 extends over 14 amino acids. CDR1 is LNHNV and CDR2 is YYDKDF in the germline V gene (reference sequence). In DNA form, the CDR3 reads TGTGCCACCAGCAAGGCTGGGTTGGATTCACCCCTCCACTTT. This sequence encodes CATSKAGLDSPLHF.

In this sample, this clone turned up a few times. The genes are TRBV5-1 and TRBJ1-1; D is ambiguous. V was clipped by 4 bases and J by 1 base, with 8 bases between them. The CDR3 is 13 residues long. CDR1 is SGHRS and CDR2 is YFSETQ in the germline V gene. CDR3 in amino acids: CASSGGSNTEAFF. The CDR3, as DNA: TGCGCCAGCAGCGGCGGGTCGAACACTGAAGCTTTCTTT.

The chain couples TRBV28 to TRBJ2-3, with 10 positions matching TRBD1. Germline lookup yields CDR1 MDHEN and CDR2 SYDVKM. This CDR3 spans 16 amino acids. V trimming: 5 bases; J trimming: 1 base; junction bases outside the gene matches: 6. The CDR3 region is CASSPLTGGGTDTQYF. CDR3 in DNA: TGTGCCAGCAGTCCATTGACAGGGGGCGGCACAGATACGCAGTATTTT.

The gene calls are TRBV11-3 and TRBJ2-7; D gene uncertain. The CDR3 extends over 14 amino acids. Trimming removed 2 bases at V and 4 bases at J, with 12 bases between. Germline CDR1 SGHNT, CDR2 YENEEA. CDR3 amino acids: CASSLSTRPYEQYF. The DNA for the CDR3 is TGTGCCAGCAGCTTATCGACACGGCCTTACGAGCAGTACTTC.

The chain is built from TRBV20-1 and TRBJ2-1, with unresolved D. V lost 3 bases and J 9 bases, leaving 9 bases between the germline ends. CDR3 length equals 11 residues. Per the germline V gene, CDR1 is DFQATT and CDR2 is SNEGSKA (reference sequence). CDR3 in amino acids: CSASYTGEQFF. Written as DNA, the CDR3 is TGCAGTGCTAGTTACACCGGTGAGCAGTTCTTC.

The chain recombines TRBV6-2 or TRBV6-3 with TRBJ2-2; D gene ambiguous. This CDR3 has 18 amino acids. Germline V gene data show CDR1 as MNHEY and CDR2 as SVGEGT. Trimming stripped 0 bases from V and 4 bases from J, with 18 bases between. In DNA, the CDR3 is TGTGCCAGCAGTTACTCGAAGGTGGCTAGGATCTCCACCGGGGAGCTGTTTTTT. It yields the protein CASSYSKVARISTGELFF.

The chain is built from TRBV7-9 and TRBJ1-1; 9 positions agree with TRBD1. V was pared by 3 bases and J by 1 base, with 3 bases of the junction left unmatched. CDR3 length: 15 residues. Germline loops: CDR1 SEHNR, CDR2 FQNEAQ (reference sequence). Here the CDR3 DNA reads TGTGCCAGCAGCTTCCAGACAGGGGGGAACACTGAAGCTTTCTTT. Its protein is CASSFQTGGNTEAFF.

This clone was counted once. The J gene is TRBJ2-7, the V gene TRBV20-1; D gene ambiguous. Trimming cost V 1 base and J 6 bases, with 7 bases left between them. This CDR3 comprises 11 residues. Looked up from germline, CDR1 is DFQATT and CDR2 is SNEGSKA (reference sequence). This chain's CDR3 is CSARGRAEQYF. The CDR3 bases are TGCAGTGCTAGAGGTCGGGCCGAGCAGTACTTC.

The chain combines TRBV5-1 with TRBJ2-7; no firm D call. V shed 0 bases and J shed 3 bases, with 10 bases lying between them. Germline V gene lookup returns CDR1 SGHRS and CDR2 YFSETQ. This CDR3 has 14 amino acids. The CDR3 sequence: CASSLEGIYYEQYF. As DNA, the CDR3 is TGCGCCAGCAGCTTGGAAGGGATTTACTACGAGCAGTACTTC.

The chain uses TRBV10-3 and TRBJ1-5; D is unclear. CDR3 size: 17 residues. The V and J ends lost 0 bases and 4 bases respectively, with 16 bases between them. Germline V gives CDR1 ENHRY, CDR2 SYGVKD. CDR3 sequence: CAISESFKGGGNQPQHF. The DNA for the CDR3 is TGTGCCATCAGTGAGTCGTTTAAGGGTGGCGGGAATCAGCCCCAGCATTTT.

This rearrangement joins TRBV4-3 to TRBJ2-3; weak D call: TRBD1 (8 bases). Germline values: CDR1 LGHNA, CDR2 YSLEER. The CDR3 length is 16 residues. V lost 2 bases to trimming and J lost 4 bases, with 16 bases between them. The CDR3 nucleotides are TGCGCCAGCAGCCAACAACCACAGGGGGGGGCAGATACGCAGTATTTT. It encodes CASSQQPQGGADTQYF.

This chain links TRBV4-3 with TRBJ1-2; 9 bases align to TRBD1. This CDR3 is built from 16 residues. Trimming cost V 2 bases and J 6 bases; bases outside gene matches: 10. CDR1 and CDR2 from the germline V gene are LGHNA and YSLEER. The CDR3 nucleotides read TGCGCCAGCAGCCAAAGTTCTAAACAGGGGGCTGATGGCTACACCTTC. Translated, it gives CASSQSSKQGADGYTF.

The rearrangement links TRBV5-6 to TRBJ2-5; 10 bases align to TRBD2. From germline, CDR1 is SGHDT and CDR2 YYEEEE. This CDR3 is built from 17 residues. Trimming removed 1 base from V and 0 bases from J; junction bases left unmatched: 6. Here the CDR3 reads CASSLRTSGGYQETQYF. Written as DNA, the CDR3 is TGTGCCAGCAGCTTGAGGACTAGCGGTGGGTACCAAGAGACCCAGTACTTC.

The genes are TRBV14 and TRBJ2-1; 14 nucleotides agree with TRBD2. Germline values: CDR1 SGHDN, CDR2 FVKESK. The CDR3 covers 16 residues. V shed 1 base, J shed 8 bases, and the junction held 4 bases outside the gene matches. The CDR3 sequence: CASSQAGLAGVDEQFF. CDR3 nucleotide sequence: TGTGCCAGCAGCCAAGCGGGACTAGCGGGAGTCGATGAGCAGTTCTTC.

V gene TRBV18 combines with J gene TRBJ1-3; 9 nucleotides agree with TRBD1. This CDR3 region has 15 residues. V lost 2 bases and J lost 6; bases outside the gene matches: 5. CDR1 is KGHSH, CDR2 LQKENI, per germline. The CDR3 bases are TGTGCCAGCTCACCAGGGACAGGGCACGAAAACACCATATATTTT. Translating gives CASSPGTGHENTIYF. The full variable domain, completed using reference TRBV18 and TRBJ1-3, is NAGVMQNPRHLVRRRGQEARLRCSPMKGHSHVYWYRQLPEEGLKFMVYLQKENIIDESGMPKERFSAEFPKEGPSILRIQQVVRGDSAAYFCASSPGTGHENTIYFGEGSWLTVV.

V usage is TRBV29-1 and J usage is TRBJ1-4; TRBD1 agrees at 8 bases. Unmatched junction bases numbered 3, after V lost 7 bases and J lost 5 bases. From germline, CDR1 is SQVTM and CDR2 ANQGSEA. This CDR3 region has 12 residues. The CDR3 coding sequence is TGCAGCGCGGGACAGGAAAATGAAAAACTGTTTTTT. This codes for CSAGQENEKLFF.